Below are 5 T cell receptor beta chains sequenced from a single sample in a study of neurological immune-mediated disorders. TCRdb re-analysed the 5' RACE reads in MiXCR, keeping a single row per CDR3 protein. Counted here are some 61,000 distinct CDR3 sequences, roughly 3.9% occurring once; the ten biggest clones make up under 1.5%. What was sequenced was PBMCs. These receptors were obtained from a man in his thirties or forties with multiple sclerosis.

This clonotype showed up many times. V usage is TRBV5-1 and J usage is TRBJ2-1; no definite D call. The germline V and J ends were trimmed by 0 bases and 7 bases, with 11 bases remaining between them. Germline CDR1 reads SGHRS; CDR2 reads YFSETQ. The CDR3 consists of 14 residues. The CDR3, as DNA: TGCGCCAGCAGCTTGGAATCAACGGGTAATGAGCAGTTCTTC. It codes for CASSLESTGNEQFF.

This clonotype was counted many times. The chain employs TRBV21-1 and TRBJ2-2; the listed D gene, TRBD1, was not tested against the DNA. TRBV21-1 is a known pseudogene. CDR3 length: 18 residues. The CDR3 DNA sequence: TGTGCCAGCAGCAGGGGCAAGGGGGGTGTCAGGGAGATCGGGGAGCTGTTTTTT. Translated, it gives CASSRGKGGVREIGELFF.

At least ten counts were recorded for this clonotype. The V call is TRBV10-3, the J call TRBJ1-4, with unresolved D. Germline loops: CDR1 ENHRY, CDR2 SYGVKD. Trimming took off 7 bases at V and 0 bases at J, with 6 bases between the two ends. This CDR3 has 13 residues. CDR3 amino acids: CAIKAATNEKLFF. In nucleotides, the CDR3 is TGTGCCATCAAAGCTGCAACTAATGAAAAACTGTTTTTT.

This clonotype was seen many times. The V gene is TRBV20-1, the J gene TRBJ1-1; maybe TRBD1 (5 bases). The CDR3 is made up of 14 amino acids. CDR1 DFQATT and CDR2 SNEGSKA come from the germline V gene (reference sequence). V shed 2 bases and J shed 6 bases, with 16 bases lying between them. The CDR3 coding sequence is TGCAGTGCTAGACTCCCAGGGTTTCAGCCTGAAGCTTTCTTT. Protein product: CSARLPGFQPEAFF.

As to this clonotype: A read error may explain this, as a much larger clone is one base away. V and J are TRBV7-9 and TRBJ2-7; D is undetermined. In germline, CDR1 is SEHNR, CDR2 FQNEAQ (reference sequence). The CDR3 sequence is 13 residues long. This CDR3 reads CVSSRLGTYEQYF. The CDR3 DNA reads TGTGTCAGCAGCCGCCTGGGTACCTACGAGCAGTACTTC.